This TCR beta chain was identified during a study of OX40 agonist ivuxolimab in advanced cancers. The repertoire was sequenced with immunoSEQ multiplex PCR; TCRdb's copy has only in-frame clones and lacks some. The table shows over 70,000 clones, with about 86% occurring only once. The CDR3 covers 13 residues. Germline lookup yields CDR1 SGHRS and CDR2 YFSETQ. V lost 0 bases to trimming and J lost 8 bases; unmatched junction nucleotides: 4. This specimen was CD4+ or CD8+ T cells sorted from blood, taken in a trial of the OX40 agonist ivuxolimab. The sequence derives from an adult with an advanced solid tumor such as melanoma, head and neck, liver or kidney cancer. The rearrangement uses TRBV5-1 and TRBJ1-2, with 7 positions matching TRBD1. The CDR3 DNA reads as TGCGCCAGCAGCTTGGACAGGGGCCCCGGCTACACCTTC. Amino acids: CASSLDRGPGYTF.